This T cell receptor (beta chain) was identified in a study of T cell changes during pregnancy in multiple sclerosis. The CDR3 runs 16 residues. The trim removed 8 bases at V and 4 bases at J, leaving 11 bases unmatched. Per germline, CDR1 SGHRS and CDR2 YFSETQ. TCRdb keeps only in-frame clones here, not all; method: immunoSEQ multiplex PCR. The table records 50,000 to 65,000 clones, about 88% of them present only once. This TCR was sampled from a female donor with multiple sclerosis, enrolled in a pregnancy study. The rearrangement joins TRBV5-1 to TRBJ2-5; 13 positions agree with TRBD2. Material: peripheral blood, obtained after pregnancy. CDR3 amino acids: CASSRTSGGLLETQYF. The CDR3 nucleotides read TGCGCCAGTTCGCGGACTAGCGGGGGCCTGCTAGAGACCCAGTACTTC.